The table lists the clone carrying this TCR beta chain with a few counts. What it binds is unknown. MiXCR, applied by TCRdb to the 5' RACE reads, yields one record per CDR3 protein. The data contain roughly 130,000 distinct CDR3 sequences, 6.5% to 8.5% of them singletons. The sample is drawn from a study of CD8 T cells in ankylosing spondylitis. Trimming removed 3 bases from V and 0 bases from J, with 10 bases in between. Germline CDR1 reads KGHDR; CDR2 reads SFDVKD. The CDR3 is made up of 15 amino acids. Regarding the study as a whole: Matched ankylosing spondylitis synovial fluid reportedly showed significant enrichment of disease-linked clones.

This sequence joins TRBV24-1 and TRBJ2-5, with D maybe TRBD1 (6 bases). The source is a male donor with ankylosing spondylitis. Sequenced sample: synovial fluid, either unsorted or a sorted T cell fraction (not recorded which). CDR3 coding DNA: TGTGCCACCAGTGATGACCGGACAGACCAAGAGACCCAGTACTTC. This gives the protein CATSDDRTDQETQYF.